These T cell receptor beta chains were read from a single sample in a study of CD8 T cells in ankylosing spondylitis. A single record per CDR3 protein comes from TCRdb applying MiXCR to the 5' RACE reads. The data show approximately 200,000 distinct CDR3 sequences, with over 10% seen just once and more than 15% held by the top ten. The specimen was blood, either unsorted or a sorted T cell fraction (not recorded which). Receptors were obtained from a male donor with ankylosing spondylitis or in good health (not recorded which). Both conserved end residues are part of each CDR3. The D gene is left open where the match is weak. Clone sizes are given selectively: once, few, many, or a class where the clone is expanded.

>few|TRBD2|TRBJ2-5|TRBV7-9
TGTGCCAGCAGCTTAGAGCTAGCGGGACCAGAGACCCAGTACTTC
CASSLELAGPETQYF
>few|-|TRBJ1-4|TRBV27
TGTGCCAGCACCTCGGAAGGGCACGAAAAACTGTTTTTT
CASTSEGHEKLFF
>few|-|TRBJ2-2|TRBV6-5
TGTGCCAGCAGTTACTCATCGGGACGGGGGAACACCGGGGAGCTGTTTTTT
CASSYSSGRGNTGELFF
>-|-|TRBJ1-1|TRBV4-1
TGCGCCAGCAGCCAAGAAGGGCCCGACACTGAAGCTTTCTTT
CASSQEGPDTEAFF
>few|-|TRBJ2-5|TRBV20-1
TGCAGTGCTAGAGATGGTGATATTTTCCGACAGGCACAAGAGACCCAGTACTTC
CSARDGDIFRQAQETQYF
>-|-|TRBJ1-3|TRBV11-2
TGTGCCAGCACCTCGGGACGGCTTTCTGGAAACACCATATATTTT
CASTSGRLSGNTIYF
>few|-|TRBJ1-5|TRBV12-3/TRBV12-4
TGTGCCAGCAGTGCCCACGGGCTTCAGCCCCAGCATTTT
CASSAHGLQPQHF
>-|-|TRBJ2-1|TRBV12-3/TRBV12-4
TGTGCCAGCAGTCCCCCCGGGAACAATGAGCAGTTCTTC
CASSPPGNNEQFF
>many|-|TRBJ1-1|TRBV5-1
TGCGCCAGCAGCTTGGCCCGAGGATACACTGAAGCTTTCTTT
CASSLARGYTEAFF
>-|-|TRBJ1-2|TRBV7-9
TGTGCCAGCAGCCCCCGGGGGACCTATGGCTACACCTTC
CASSPRGTYGYTF
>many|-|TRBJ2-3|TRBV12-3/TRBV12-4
TGTGCCAGCAGTTTTAGCGGCCTATCAGATACGCAGTATTTT
CASSFSGLSDTQYF